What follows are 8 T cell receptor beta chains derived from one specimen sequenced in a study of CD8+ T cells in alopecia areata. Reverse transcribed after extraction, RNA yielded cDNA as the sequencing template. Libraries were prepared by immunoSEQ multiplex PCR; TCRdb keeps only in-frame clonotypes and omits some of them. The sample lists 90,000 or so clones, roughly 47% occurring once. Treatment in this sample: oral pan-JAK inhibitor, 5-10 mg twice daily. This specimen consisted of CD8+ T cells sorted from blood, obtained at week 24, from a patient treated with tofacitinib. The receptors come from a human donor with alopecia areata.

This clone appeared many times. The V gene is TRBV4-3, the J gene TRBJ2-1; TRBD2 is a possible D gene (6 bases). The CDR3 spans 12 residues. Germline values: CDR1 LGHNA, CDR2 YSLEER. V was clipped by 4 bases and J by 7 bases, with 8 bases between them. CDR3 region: CASSPGGNEQFF. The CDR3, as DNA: TGCGCCAGCAGCCCTGGAGGGAATGAGCAGTTCTTC.

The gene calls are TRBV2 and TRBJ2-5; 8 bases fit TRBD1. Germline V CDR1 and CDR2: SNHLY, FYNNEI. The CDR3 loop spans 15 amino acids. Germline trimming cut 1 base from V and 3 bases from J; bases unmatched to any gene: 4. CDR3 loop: CASSEVRTGKETQYF. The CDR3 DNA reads TGTGCCAGCAGTGAAGTCAGGACAGGGAAAGAGACCCAGTACTTC.

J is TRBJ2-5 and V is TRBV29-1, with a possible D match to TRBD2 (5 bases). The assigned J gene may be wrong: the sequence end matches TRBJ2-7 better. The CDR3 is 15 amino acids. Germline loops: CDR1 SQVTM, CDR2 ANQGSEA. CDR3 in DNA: TGCAGCGTTGTAGGACTGATGTCAACTATCTACGAGCAGTACTTC. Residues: CSVVGLMSTIYEQYF.

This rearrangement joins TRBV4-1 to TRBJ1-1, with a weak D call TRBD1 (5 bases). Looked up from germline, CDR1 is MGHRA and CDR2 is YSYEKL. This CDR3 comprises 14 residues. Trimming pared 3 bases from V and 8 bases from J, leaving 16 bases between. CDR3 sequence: CASSQAPGALEAFF. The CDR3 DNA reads TGCGCCAGCAGCCAGGCTCCCGGGGCCTTGGAAGCTTTCTTT.

CDR3 protein: CASSPTPGTSGRFMETQYF. CDR3 sequence (DNA): TGTGCCAGCAGCCCAACACCGGGGACTAGCGGGAGGTTCATGGAGACCCAGTACTTC. The chain combines TRBV7-6 with TRBJ2-5; 15 positions match TRBD2. Germline V gene sequence: CDR1 SGHVS, CDR2 FNYEAQ. V lost 5 bases to trimming and J lost 5 bases; unmatched junction nucleotides: 15. The CDR3 is 19 amino acids.

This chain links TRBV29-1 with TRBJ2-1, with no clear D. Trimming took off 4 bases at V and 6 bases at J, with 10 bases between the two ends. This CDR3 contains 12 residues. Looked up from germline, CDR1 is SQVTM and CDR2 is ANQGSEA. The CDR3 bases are TGCAGCGTTGGGGTCAGTTTCAATGAGCAGTTCTTC. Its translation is CSVGVSFNEQFF.

CDR3 DNA sequence: TGTGCCAGCAATCCCAGGGGAACCACAGATACGCAGTATTTT. This gives the protein CASNPRGTTDTQYF. This chain links TRBV27 with TRBJ2-3; a weak D match, TRBD1 (6 bases). V was pared by 7 bases and J by 2 bases, with 13 bases between. In germline, CDR1 is MNHEY, CDR2 SMNVEV (reference sequence). The CDR3 has 14 residues.

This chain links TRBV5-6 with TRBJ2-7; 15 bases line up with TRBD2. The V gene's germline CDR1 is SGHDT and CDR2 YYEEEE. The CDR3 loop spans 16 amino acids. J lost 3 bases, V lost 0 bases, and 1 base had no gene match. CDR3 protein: CASSLVGLAGGYEQYF. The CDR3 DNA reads TGTGCCAGCAGCTTGGTGGGACTAGCGGGAGGCTACGAGCAGTACTTC.